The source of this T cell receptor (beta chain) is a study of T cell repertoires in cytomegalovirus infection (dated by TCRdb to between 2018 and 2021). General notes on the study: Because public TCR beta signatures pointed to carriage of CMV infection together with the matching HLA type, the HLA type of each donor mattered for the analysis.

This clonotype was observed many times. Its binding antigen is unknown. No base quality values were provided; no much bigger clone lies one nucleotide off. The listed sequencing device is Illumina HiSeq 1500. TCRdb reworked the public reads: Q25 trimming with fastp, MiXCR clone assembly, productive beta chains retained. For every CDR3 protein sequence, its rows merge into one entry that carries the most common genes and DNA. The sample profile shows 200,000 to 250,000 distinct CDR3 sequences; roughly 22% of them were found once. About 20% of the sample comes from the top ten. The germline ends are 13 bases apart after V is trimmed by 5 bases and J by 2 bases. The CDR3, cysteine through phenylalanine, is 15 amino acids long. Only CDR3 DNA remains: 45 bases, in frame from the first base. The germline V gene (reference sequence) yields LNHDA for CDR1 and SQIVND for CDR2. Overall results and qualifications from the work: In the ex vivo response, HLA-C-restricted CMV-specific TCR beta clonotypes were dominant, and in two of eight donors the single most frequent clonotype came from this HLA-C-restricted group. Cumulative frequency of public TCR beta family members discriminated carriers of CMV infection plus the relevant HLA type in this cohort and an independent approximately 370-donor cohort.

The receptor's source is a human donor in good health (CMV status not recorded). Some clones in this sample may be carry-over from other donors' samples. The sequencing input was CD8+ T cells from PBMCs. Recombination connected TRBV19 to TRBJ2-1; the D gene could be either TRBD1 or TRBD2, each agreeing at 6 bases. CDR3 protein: CASSGGTPAYNEQFF. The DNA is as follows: TGTGCCAGTAGTGGCGGGACACCAGCCTACAATGAGCAGTTCTTC.